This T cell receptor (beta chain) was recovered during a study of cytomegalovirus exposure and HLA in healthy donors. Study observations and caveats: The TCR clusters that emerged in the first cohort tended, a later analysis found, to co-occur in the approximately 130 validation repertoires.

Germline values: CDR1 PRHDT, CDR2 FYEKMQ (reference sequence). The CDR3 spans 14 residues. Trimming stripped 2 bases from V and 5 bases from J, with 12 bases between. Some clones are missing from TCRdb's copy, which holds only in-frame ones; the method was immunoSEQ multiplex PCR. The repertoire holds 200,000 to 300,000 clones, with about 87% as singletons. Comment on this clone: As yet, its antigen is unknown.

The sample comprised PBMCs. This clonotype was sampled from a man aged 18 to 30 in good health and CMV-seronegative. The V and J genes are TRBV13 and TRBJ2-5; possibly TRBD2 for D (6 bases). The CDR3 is CASSLRGIWETQYF. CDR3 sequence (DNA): TGTGCCAGCAGCTTACGGGGGATCTGGGAGACCCAGTACTTC.